This record concerns one TCR beta chain sequence. Germline values: CDR1 GTSNPN, CDR2 SVGIG (reference sequence). CDR3 size: 15 residues. The V segment lost 4 bases and the J segment 6 bases; nucleotides outside the gene matches: 11. In the authors' methods: Amplification with reference gene primers provided the estimates of nucleated cell counts. Some clones are missing from TCRdb's copy, which holds only in-frame ones; the method was immunoSEQ multiplex PCR. V, J and clone size reflect that table, while D and trimming were determined from the DNA. Counted here are tens of thousands of clones, under 90% occurring once; the ten biggest clones make up under 5.5%. This record belongs to a study of blood T cell repertoires in COVID-19. Study overall: Both acute and convalescent COVID-19 samples were obtained from the United States, Italy and Spain. In each case, the material was cDNA or gDNA derived from T cells, B-cell-depleted T cells, or PBMCs.

Recruited during active infection, patients (from Seattle) were subsequently followed longitudinally. The rearrangement uses TRBV30 and TRBJ2-3; 9 bases line up with TRBD2. The receptor was derived from a man in his fifties or sixties with COVID-19, enrolled during active disease. The specimen was peripheral blood. CDR3 sequence reads: CAWTPPGTSSDTQYF. The DNA for the CDR3 is TGTGCCTGGACCCCGCCCGGGACTAGCTCTGATACGCAGTATTTT.